One T cell receptor beta chain is described in this entry. Its antigen is not yet known. Per-nucleotide qualities are absent, and no much larger clonotype sits a single base away. Collaborating institutions collected whole blood in K2EDTA tubes following their own protocols. Collaborator samples were shipped for TCRbeta analysis as frozen whole blood, isolated PBMCs, or DNA extracted from either sample type. These data come from a study of blood T cell repertoires in COVID-19 (dated by TCRdb to the early 2020s). With respect to the entire study: Samples covering the acute and convalescent phases of COVID-19 were provided by collaborators in the United States, Italy and Spain. A de-identified subject ID, COVID-19 status, age in years and sex were almost always included in the sample metadata. The repertoires were made available in a free public database intended to serve as a resource for research on the immune response to SARS-CoV-2. Samples came from the ongoing ImmuneRACE study (first 160 participants) plus 1,254 subjects from 6 global collaborators. Subjects who had been exposed to COVID-19, were actively infected with it, or had recovered from it provided the deeply sampled blood TCRbeta repertoires that made up the dataset. Where available, HLA class I and class II types were taken from metadata supplied by the sample provider and were not determined by assay-based typing. The prospective study material was composed of cDNA or gDNA derived from T cells, B-cell-depleted T cells, or PBMCs.

The CDR3 has 16 amino acids, counting the end cysteine and phenylalanine. Just CDR3 DNA is preserved here, 48 bases in frame from base 1. The immunoSEQ Assay, a bias-controlled multiplex PCR, was used to amplify TCRbeta CDR3 regions from genomic DNA. As for how the authors treated the data: The number of nucleated cells in each sample was estimated by amplification of reference gene primers within the assay. To quantify the absolute abundance of each unique TCRbeta CDR3 rearrangement, sequence reads were collapsed and filtered. For each sample, productive Simpson clonality was calculated as the square root of Simpson's diversity index over productive rearrangements. In its TCRdb copy, this immuneACCESS table keeps in-frame sequences only and misses some clones. Where compared with another copy, unresolved V genes explain less than half of these, and the others have no known cause. The V and J calls and the clone size are those of that table, but D and trimming were determined from the DNA. The sample table contains about 120,000 clones; only one count was recorded for 85% to 90% of them. The ten largest clones represent 28% of the sample.

General findings and caveats noted by the study authors: The amount of clinical and demographic metadata varied by source and participant and was provided uncurated.

Material: peripheral blood. This TCR derives from a man aged 65-85 years with active or convalescent COVID-19. The chain is assembled from TRBV12-2 and TRBJ1-2; the DNA was not used to check the table's D call, TRBD1. TRBV12-2 is a pseudogene locus. CDR3 sequence: CASRLAWAGWFGGYTF. Read as DNA, the sequence is TGTGCAAGTCGCTTAGCGTGGGCAGGGTGGTTTGGTGGCTACACCTTC.